The rows below give T cell receptor beta chains drawn from one sample of a study of blood T cells in healthy people across ages. From the 5' RACE reads, TCRdb called clonotypes with MiXCR, one entry per CDR3 protein. The profile shows hundreds of thousands of distinct CDR3 sequences, around 43% of them singletons. The sequenced material came from blood. The receptors shown here come from a man older than 75 in good health. The CDR3 runs from the conserved cysteine through the conserved F or W. The order of the fields is D gene, clone size, J gene, V gene, CDR3 DNA, CDR3 protein. The D gene is left open where the match is weak. Size is stated for part of the rows, as once, few or many counts, or as a class when the clone is expanded.

-,many,TRBJ2-7,TRBV5-1,TGCGCCAGCACTTTACTACCAGGGGACTACGAGCAGTACTTC,CASTLLPGDYEQYF
TRBD2,few,TRBJ2-3,TRBV12-3/TRBV12-4,TGTGCCAGCACCGAAGACCTAGCGGGAGGGCACGATACGCAGTATTTT,CASTEDLAGGHDTQYF
-,-,TRBJ1-6,TRBV25-1,TGTGCCAGCAAGGTCGGAGGAGGATCACCCCTCCACTTT,CASKVGGGSPLHF
TRBD1,-,TRBJ2-7,TRBV6-5,TGTGCCAGCAGTTACTCGAGTATCGGGACAGCGTCGTACGAGCAGTACTTC,CASSYSSIGTASYEQYF
-,few,TRBJ2-7,TRBV7-9,TGTGCCAGCAGCTTAGGAGCGGCGTCTCAGTACTTC,CASSLGAASQYF
-,-,TRBJ2-7,TRBV4-3,TGCGCCAGCAGCCAAGAGTGGGGTATGGGCGGGAACTACGAGCAGTACTTC,CASSQEWGMGGNYEQYF
TRBD2,-,TRBJ2-1,TRBV14,TGTGCCAGCAGCCAAGTCCTAGCGGCCTTAGATGAGCAGTTCTTC,CASSQVLAALDEQFF
-,-,TRBJ2-7,TRBV7-9,TGTGCCAGCAGCTTAAAGGGTAGAGTCTACGAGCAGTACTTC,CASSLKGRVYEQYF
-,-,TRBJ2-4,TRBV3-1,TGTGCCAGCAGCCTACAGGGTCCGGCCAAAAACATTCAGTACTTC,CASSLQGPAKNIQYF
TRBD1,-,TRBJ1-1,TRBV29-1,TGCAGCGGGGCACCGGGACAGGGGGCGGGCACTGAAGCTTTCTTT,CSGAPGQGAGTEAFF
-,few,TRBJ1-2,TRBV3-1,TGTGCCAGCAGCCAAGAGGGAGGCTACACCTTC,CASSQEGGYTF
-,many,TRBJ1-1,TRBV6-5,TGTGCCAGCAGTTACTCGAACACTGAAGCTTTCTTT,CASSYSNTEAFF
TRBD1,many,TRBJ2-3,TRBV29-1,TGCAGCGTTGAAAAAGGGACAGGGGTCACAGATACGCAGTATTTT,CSVEKGTGVTDTQYF
-,-,TRBJ1-4,TRBV5-6,TGTGCCAGCAAACACGGGACAACTAATGAAAAACTGTTTTTT,CASKHGTTNEKLFF
-,many,TRBJ1-2,TRBV29-1,TGCGGCACTACCAGTGTGACTATGAGCTACACCTTC,CGTTSVTMSYTF
-,-,TRBJ2-5,TRBV7-2,TGTGCCAGCAGCAAAGGAGAGACCCAGTACTTC,CASSKGETQYF
-,-,TRBJ2-5,TRBV12-3/TRBV12-4,TGTGCCAGCAGAGGTTGGGGTGAAGAGACCCAGTACTTC,CASRGWGEETQYF
TRBD1,few,TRBJ2-1,TRBV7-2,TGTGCCAGCAGCTTAGTGACAGGGGGCGTCGGTTCATACAATGAGCAGTTCTTC,CASSLVTGGVGSYNEQFF
TRBD1,-,TRBJ1-6,TRBV3-1,TGTGCCAGCAGCCCCGGACAGGTTGGGAATTCACCCCTCCACTTT,CASSPGQVGNSPLHF
-,few,TRBJ2-7,TRBV28,TGTGCCAGCGGGACCGGGACCCATACCTACGAGCAGTACTTC,CASGTGTHTYEQYF
-,few,TRBJ1-2,TRBV7-2,TGTGCCAGCAGCAAAACAGCGTCTAACTATGGCTACACCTTC,CASSKTASNYGYTF
-,few,TRBJ2-1,TRBV20-1,TGCAGTGCTAGATCCGCATTAGCGGTCTTCTACAATGAGCAGTTCTTC,CSARSALAVFYNEQFF
-,few,TRBJ1-6,TRBV20-1,TGCAGTGCTAGAGATTGGGGCGCGGATAATTCACCCCTCCACTTT,CSARDWGADNSPLHF
-,-,TRBJ2-3,TRBV25-1,TGTGCCAGCAATTCAGGGGGGGGCACAGATACGCAGTATTTT,CASNSGGGTDTQYF
TRBD2,many,TRBJ2-1,TRBV29-1,TGCAGCGTTGAAGACTCGAGTAGCGGGAGGTTATATGAGCAGTTCTTC,CSVEDSSSGRLYEQFF
-,-,TRBJ2-6,TRBV29-1,TGCAGCGTTGAAGAAAAGTACGGGGCCAACGTCCTGACTTTC,CSVEEKYGANVLTF
TRBD2,-,TRBJ2-1,TRBV7-2,TGTGCCAGCAGCGGAGCGGGGATACTCTACAATGAGCAGTTCTTC,CASSGAGILYNEQFF
TRBD2,many,TRBJ2-7,TRBV7-2,TGTGCCAGCATGGGCGGGAGGGCCTACGAGCAGTACTTC,CASMGGRAYEQYF
TRBD1,few,TRBJ2-3,TRBV4-2,TGTGCCAGCAGCCAGACCGGGACAGGGGGGAGCACAGATACGCAGTATTTT,CASSQTGTGGSTDTQYF
TRBD2,few,TRBJ2-3,TRBV29-1,TGCAGCGTCGCACTAGCGGGGAGAGGGACAGATACGCAGTATTTT,CSVALAGRGTDTQYF
TRBD1,-,TRBJ2-5,TRBV6-5,TGTGCCAGTGCGGGACAGGGGGGAAAAATCCAGTACTTC,CASAGQGGKIQYF
-,few,TRBJ2-2,TRBV5-1,TGCGCCAGCAGCTTGTATCCGGGATACGCCGGGGAGCTGTTTTTT,CASSLYPGYAGELFF
-,few,TRBJ2-5,TRBV15,TGTGCCACCAGCGGAGGAGGGGGGCTAGGTCAAGAGACCCAGTACTTC,CATSGGGGLGQETQYF
-,-,TRBJ2-7,TRBV12-3/TRBV12-4,TGTGCCAGCAGTGGGGACTTTTCCGAGCAGTACTTC,CASSGDFSEQYF
-,-,TRBJ2-2,TRBV12-3/TRBV12-4,TGTGCCAGCGGTTTTCGGCCAGGGATCAAGAACACCGGGGAGCTGTTTTTT,CASGFRPGIKNTGELFF
-,-,TRBJ2-1,TRBV20-1,TGCAGTGCTAGGCCTGGAATAGCGCTTACCAATGAGCAGTTCTTC,CSARPGIALTNEQFF
TRBD1,-,TRBJ2-5,TRBV20-1,TGCAGTGCTAGGGAACCAGGGGGCGGCGAGACCCAGTACTTC,CSAREPGGGETQYF
-,many,TRBJ2-3,TRBV24-1,TGTGCCACCAGTTCACCTTCTGGGGCAGATACGCAGTATTTT,CATSSPSGADTQYF
TRBD1,-,TRBJ2-7,TRBV5-1,TGCGCCAGCATCCTAGACAGGGCATACAACGACGAGCAGTACTTC,CASILDRAYNDEQYF
-,few,TRBJ2-2,TRBV12-3/TRBV12-4,TGTGCCAGCTGGGGGGGGGCAAACACCGGGGAGCTGTTTTTT,CASWGGANTGELFF